This T cell receptor beta chain was identified during a study of blood T cell repertoires in COVID-19. CDR1 and CDR2 from the germline V gene are GTSNPN and SVGIG (reference sequence). The ends were cut back, 0 bases at V and 0 bases at J, with 8 bases in the middle. The CDR3 loop spans 14 amino acids. Assay used: immunoSEQ multiplex PCR; TCRdb lists only in-frame clones, some missing. The data hold tens of thousands of clones, with 80% observed a single time. The source of this sequence is a woman over 75 with active or convalescent COVID-19. This chain uses TRBV30 with TRBJ1-1; the D gene is possibly TRBD1 (5 bases). The material sequenced was peripheral blood. The CDR3 nucleotides are TGTGCCTGGAGTGTAGCCAGGGTGAACACTGAAGCTTTCTTT. Amino acid sequence: CAWSVARVNTEAFF.